This T cell receptor (beta chain) was sequenced for a study of cytomegalovirus exposure and HLA in healthy donors. Findings and limits, study-wide: As a later analysis showed, a missense DCLRE1C variant was linked to trimming of TCR beta V- and J-genes. It emerged from a later analysis that several of the most significant clusters appeared to be linked to common viral pathogens.

The CDR3 runs to 16 residues. The junction had 7 bases not matched to a gene; V was cut back by 0 bases and J by 10 bases. Germline-derived CDR1 and CDR2 are SGHNT and YYREEE (reference sequence). In the case of this clone: Antigen unknown.

This PCR relied on a set of 60 Vbeta primers and 13 Jbeta primers. Assay: immunoSEQ multiplex PCR; the TCRdb copy retains only in-frame clones and omits some. The data show 210,000 or so clones, about 80% seen once. The chain has TRBV5-4 and TRBJ2-1; 13 nucleotides match TRBD2. The clonotype originates from a man in his forties in good health and CMV-seronegative. The sequencing sample was made of PBMCs. The CDR3 DNA reads as TGTGCCAGCAGCTTGGGGGGACTAGCGGGGAGGGGCGAGCAGTTCTTC. It specifies CASSLGGLAGRGEQFF.